This TCR beta chain was captured in a study of blood T cell repertoires in COVID-19. Study at large: PBMCs, B-cell-depleted T cells, or T cells were the source of the cDNA or gDNA that made up the material.

This CDR3 region has 17 residues. The method was immunoSEQ multiplex PCR; TCRdb's version includes in-frame clones alone and lacks a portion of them. The sample carries roughly 250,000 clones, about 91% recorded once. The sequence came from a person under 35 with COVID-19, enrolled during active disease. Sequencing input: peripheral blood. The V call is TRBV21-1, the J call TRBJ2-7; the DNA was not compared with TRBD2, the D call given in the table. TRBV21-1 is termed a pseudogene. For the CDR3, the DNA is TGTGCCAGCAGCCGAAGGGGCCCGGGGCGGGGCCCCTACGAGCAGTACTTC. This gives the protein CASSRRGPGRGPYEQYF.